Listed here is a single T cell receptor (beta chain). Its antigen is not yet known. Base qualities are not at hand, and no much larger clone is one base apart. The library was obtained by the immunoSEQ multiplex PCR assay. The study's own analysis went as follows. A statistical classification framework was developed to diagnose cytomegalovirus status using the catalog of TCR beta chain sequences. Sourced from immuneACCESS, this table was stored by TCRdb with only in-frame sequences that have V and J called. A share of the clones is absent; for the studies checked, an unresolved V gene accounts for under half, and the remainder has no known explanation. V, J and clone size are taken as reported in that table, and D and trimming were inferred from the DNA itself. The sample yields about 100,000 clones; roughly 88% were counted once. Roughly 3% of the sample lies in the top ten. Donors formed part of the validation cohort, which comprised about 120 subjects and was distinct from the first cohort of roughly 600 subjects.

The data were obtained in a study of cytomegalovirus exposure and HLA in healthy donors (dated by TCRdb to between 2016 and 2019). Describing the broader study: According to a later analysis, the 120 or so validation repertoires were produced on the same platform as the 680 or so repertoires of the first cohort. Along with the roughly 700-subject first cohort, a separate validation cohort of about 110 different subjects was used. The study combined high-throughput TCR immunosequencing, statistical association of individual TCRs with disease status, and machine learning to predict cytomegalovirus infection status. The study aimed to test whether cataloging public T cell receptors could reveal signatures of past pathogen exposure.

The research as a whole found: The validation cohort had no HLA typing available for a later analysis, so co-occurrence within that cohort was assessed over all 130 or so repertoires. A few of the identified cytomegalovirus-associated TCR beta chains were confirmed in vitro to be specific for cytomegalovirus antigens. The study gave a list of under 200 TCR beta chains associated with cytomegalovirus. Across donors, most TCR sequences were observed very rarely, whereas some public TCRs were present in many individuals. The classifier was reported to diagnose cytomegalovirus status with high specificity and sensitivity in both the original and validation cohorts. According to the authors, the approach could potentially be generalized to other disease states and immunological phenotypes. Subsequent analysis determined that TCRs grouped into clusters in the first cohort also showed a tendency toward co-occurrence across the 120 validation repertoires, and 94% of cluster scores exceeded 0.

V ends up 2 bases short and J 4 bases short, with an unmatched junction base count of 5. Including cysteine and phenylalanine, the CDR3 has 15 amino acids. Only CDR3 DNA remains: 45 bases, in frame from the first base. Via the germline V gene (reference sequence), CDR1 is SGHNT and CDR2 YYREEE. This clonotype was sampled from a woman aged 18-30 years in good health and CMV-seronegative. The chain uses TRBV5-4 and TRBJ1-2; the central 10 bases match TRBD1. The specimen was PBMCs. The CDR3 protein is CASSFSTGGTYGYTF. Read as DNA, the sequence is TGTGCCAGCAGCTTTTCGACAGGGGGCACCTATGGCTACACCTTC.